Given below is one TCR beta chain in context. In the original processing: Amplification of reference gene primers was used by the study to estimate nucleated cell counts. Sequencing was performed with immunoSEQ multiplex PCR; in TCRdb, only in-frame clones are kept and a portion is missing. Clone size and V and J calls were adopted from that table, with D and trimming inferred from the DNA. The table includes some 310,000 clones, around nine tenths detected once. The sample originates from a study of blood T cell repertoires in COVID-19. This sequence was found in a woman aged 25 to 45 who had recovered from COVID-19. The sequencing sample was made of PBMCs or T cells enriched from blood (not recorded which).

CDR3 coding DNA: TGTGCCAGCAGCTTGGGCCTATCGGGACTACAAGAGACCCAGTACTTC. Its protein product is CASSLGLSGLQETQYF. This rearrangement joins TRBV5-4 to TRBJ2-5; TRBD2 matches 7 bases. This CDR3 spans 16 amino acids. The J segment lost 2 bases and the V segment lost 0 bases, leaving 7 bases of the junction unmatched. Germline CDR1 and CDR2: SGHNT and YYREEE (reference sequence).